Listed below are T cell receptor beta chains from one sample, sequenced in a study of blood T cell repertoires in COVID-19. Data came from immunoSEQ multiplex PCR; TCRdb stores just in-frame clones and leaves some out. This repertoire shows about 280,000 clones, roughly 86% found once; its top ten account for about 9.8%. The specimen sequenced was peripheral blood. The receptors derive from a man between 18 and 35 years old with active or convalescent COVID-19. The conserved cysteine and the conserved F or W are not part of the CDR3 here.

>TRBV13
ASSLGVQLEKTQY
>TRBV7-2
ASTVGLGRNTEAF
>TRBV6-2/TRBV6-3
ASSPDIQPQH
>TRBV19
ASRLPRLGQGIADTEAF
>TRBV27
ASSLWSGGAGTDTQY
>TRBV5-6
ASSSLAGSDQETQY
>TRBV7-6
ASSPNGGEPNPYEQY
>TRBV2
ASRLGAWTEAF
>TRBV9
ASSPAGGSTDTQY
>TRBV7-8
ASQMGGVGTEAF
>TRBV9
ASSGSGGAGETQY
>TRBV18
ASSLTGGPNEKLF
>TRBV12-5
ASGSSGLARETQY
>TRBV19
ASSIDGWGHPY
>TRBV7-3
ASSGPHRDSFRGGELF
>TRBV11-2
ASSSGEYQPQH
>TRBV19
ASSPEATHQLMTEAF
>TRBV3-1/TRBV3-2
ASTGTGNGFSGNTIY
>TRBV24-1
ATSEGSLGTGELF
>TRBV19
ASSILGRTNSPLH
>TRBV27
ATSPGGPYEQY
>TRBV5-1
ASSGGQGALSPLH
>TRBV27
ASSPIGEGNQPQH
>TRBV27
ASSSAPGQGVNYGYT
>TRBV25-1
ASRPQGGSYNSPLH
>TRBV14
ASSQGLTGHLKGNQPQH
>TRBV6-5
ASSPGTAYNEQF
>TRBV10-2
ASSSAGENEKLF